Following are 5 T cell receptor beta chains from one sample sequenced in a study of siplizumab effects on memory and regulatory T cells. Generated by immunoSEQ multiplex PCR, the TCRdb table keeps only in-frame clones and is missing some. The data contain 70,000 to 100,000 clones, around 97% of them seen just once; the ten biggest clones take up roughly 0.033%. Sample: naive CD4+ T cells sorted from blood. The receptors shown here come from a human donor in good health.

The chain couples TRBV7-9 to TRBJ1-4; maybe TRBD1 (6 bases). Per the germline V gene, CDR1 is SEHNR and CDR2 is FQNEAQ (reference sequence). V lost 2 bases and J lost 6, with 13 bases in between. The CDR3 totals 15 residues. CDR3 sequence: CASSLPEDSDEKLFF. CDR3 sequence (DNA): TGTGCCAGCAGCTTACCGGAGGACAGCGATGAAAAACTGTTTTTT.

The chain carries TRBV4-3 and TRBJ1-1, with D unclear. The CDR3 has 15 residues. Germline lookup yields CDR1 LGHNA and CDR2 YSLEER. V lost 0 bases and J lost 0, with 8 bases in between. As DNA, the CDR3 is TGCGCCAGCAGCCAAGAAGAGGGCATGAACACTGAAGCTTTCTTT. Amino acids: CASSQEEGMNTEAFF.

The rearrangement uses TRBV4-1 and TRBJ2-7, with D maybe TRBD1 (6 bases). V lost 1 base, J lost 0 bases, and 13 bases lay in between. The germline V gene has CDR1 MGHRA and CDR2 YSYEKL. The CDR3 extends over 16 amino acids. As DNA, the CDR3 is TGCGCCAGCAGCCAAGGACACGGGACAACCTCCTACGAGCAGTACTTC. Encoded protein: CASSQGHGTTSYEQYF.

The V call is TRBV4-3, the J call TRBJ2-7, with D unresolved. The CDR3 extends over 14 amino acids. CDR1 and CDR2 (germline): LGHNA, YSLEER. Trimming cost V 0 bases and J 2 bases, with 8 bases left between them. CDR3 region: CASSQEAGTYEQYF. DNA for the CDR3: TGCGCCAGCAGCCAAGAGGCAGGAACCTACGAGCAGTACTTC.

The chain has TRBV15 and TRBJ1-2; 7 bases match TRBD1. This CDR3 region has 15 residues. J was trimmed by 4 bases and V by 1 base; bases with no gene match: 6. The germline gives CDR1 LNHNV, CDR2 YYDKDF (reference sequence). DNA for the CDR3: TGTGCCACCAGCAGAGCGGCCGGGACAGTCTATGGCTACACCTTC. Amino acid sequence: CATSRAAGTVYGYTF.